These 26 T cell receptor beta chains share one sample of origin, sequenced in a study of cytomegalovirus exposure and HLA in healthy donors. PCR amplification relied on 60 Vbeta primers (plus 13 Jbeta primers). Clones were read by immunoSEQ multiplex PCR, and TCRdb kept only the in-frame ones, dropping some. In the table there are 77,000 or so clones, about 79% of which are singletons. The sample consisted of PBMCs. Receptor source: a man aged 35-49 years in good health and CMV-seronegative.

The V call is TRBV12-5, the J call TRBJ2-5; 9 bases align to TRBD2. CDR3 length: 18 residues. CDR1 LGHNT and CDR2 FRNRAP come from the germline V gene. J was trimmed by 4 bases and V by 7 bases; bases with no gene match: 19. The DNA of the CDR3 is TGTGCTAGTGCTGAGAATAGCGGGAGTGTGTCTGTGAGAGAGACCCAGTACTTC. Amino acids: CASAENSGSVSVRETQYF.

In the case of this clone: A read error may produce the germline difference seen at one junction end. This sequence joins TRBV14 and TRBJ2-6; D possibly corresponds to TRBD1 (5 bases). The CDR3 contains 18 residues. Germline assignment: CDR1 SGHDN and CDR2 FVKESK. The CDR3: CASSHLRVRLTGANGLTF. The CDR3 nucleotides are TGTGCCAGCAGCCATTTAAGGGTACGGCTTACTGGGGCCAACGGCCTGACTTTC.

This clone has a handful of counts. This chain connects TRBV11-2 to TRBJ2-7; 9 bases are a match to TRBD1. Per germline, CDR1 SGHAT and CDR2 FQNNGV. There are 15 residues in the CDR3. After removal of 1 base from V and 7 bases from J, the junction contained 8 bases not matched to a gene. The CDR3: CASSLAGTGRGEQYF. CDR3 bases: TGTGCCAGCAGCTTAGCTGGGACAGGGCGCGGTGAGCAGTACTTC.

V gene TRBV7-3 combines with J gene TRBJ1-1; D call uncertain. From germline, CDR1 is SGHTA and CDR2 FQGTGA. The CDR3 loop spans 13 amino acids. V lost 5 bases to trimming and J lost 3 bases, with 10 bases between them. As DNA, the CDR3 is TGTGCCAGCAGCCTCCAGCGGGACACTGAAGCTTTCTTT. This gives the protein CASSLQRDTEAFF.

The J gene is TRBJ2-1, the V gene TRBV5-1; TRBD2 matches 7 bases. This CDR3 has 14 amino acids. Germline V gene sequence: CDR1 SGHRS, CDR2 YFSETQ. With 7 bases clipped from V and 6 bases from J, the junction kept 10 bases outside the gene matches. The CDR3 nucleotides read TGCGCCAGCCAATCTAGCGGCCCAGCCAATGAGCAGTTCTTC. Translating it yields CASQSSGPANEQFF.

This clone was counted a single time. Its ends do not fully match the called genes, so a read error is possible. The gene calls are TRBV7-9 and TRBJ1-1; D possibly corresponds to TRBD1 (5 bases). CDR1 SEHNR and CDR2 FQNEAQ come from the germline V gene (reference sequence). The CDR3 is made up of 12 amino acids. CDR3 amino acids: CSSSSGGVEAFF. In DNA, the CDR3 is TGTTCCAGCAGCTCTGGGGGGGTTGAAGCTTTCTTT. Full variable domain (missing parts from reference TRBV7-9 and TRBJ1-1): DTGVSQNPRHKITKRGQNVTFRCDPISEHNRLYWYRQTLGQGPEFLTYFQNEAQLEKSRLLSDRFSAERPKGSFSTLEIQRTEQGDSAMYLCSSSSGGVEAFFGQGTRLTVV.

About this clone: The junction does not match germline at one end; this may be a read error. The CDR3 DNA reads TGTGCCAGCAGTTACTCTGGGGCCTCTGGGGCCAACGGCCTGACTTTC. Translating gives CASSYSGASGANGLTF. The chain uses TRBV6-5 and TRBJ2-6; a possible D gene is TRBD1 (5 bases). The CDR3 totals 16 residues. Germline CDR1 is MNHEY and CDR2 is SVGAGI.

This clone showed up just once. The rearrangement joins TRBV6-6 to TRBJ2-3; the D is unclear. The CDR3 runs 16 residues. Germline loops: CDR1 MNHNY, CDR2 SVGAGI (reference sequence). V was cut by 0 bases and J by 0 bases, with 10 bases left in between. CDR3 DNA sequence: TGTGCCAGCAGTTACTCCTTGACAACTAGCACAGATACGCAGTATTTT. It translates to CASSYSLTTSTDTQYF.

This rearrangement joins TRBV19 to TRBJ2-1; 9 nucleotides match TRBD2. The CDR3 covers 13 residues. Germline V gene lookup returns CDR1 LNHDA and CDR2 SQIVND (reference sequence). V shed 9 bases, J shed 6 bases, and the junction held 6 bases outside the gene matches. The CDR3 here is CASVAGVGNEQFF. In DNA, the CDR3 is TGTGCCAGCGTAGCGGGAGTGGGCAATGAGCAGTTCTTC.

The V and J genes are TRBV7-9 and TRBJ1-3, with D uncertain. V dropped 6 bases and J dropped 0 bases, with 9 bases sitting between them. There are 14 residues in the CDR3. Germline V gene lookup returns CDR1 SEHNR and CDR2 FQNEAQ (reference sequence). CDR3 nucleotide sequence: TGTGCCAGCAGTACCGGTCTCTCTGGAAACACCATATATTTT. Translated: CASSTGLSGNTIYF.

This chain connects TRBV6-1 to TRBJ2-5; 9 bases line up with TRBD2. This CDR3 has 15 residues. CDR1 and CDR2 from the germline V gene are MNHNS and SASEGT. The V and J ends lost 8 bases and 0 bases, in that order; junction bases with no gene match: 7. CDR3 DNA sequence: TGTGCCAGCTCGCTTCTAGCGGGGAACCAAGAGACCCAGTACTTC. Translation gives CASSLLAGNQETQYF.

The V and J genes are TRBV2 and TRBJ1-2; TRBD1 matches 12 bases. This CDR3 has 15 amino acids. The germline CDR1 and CDR2 sequences are SNHLY and FYNNEI. The V gene end was trimmed by 4 bases and the J gene end by 8 bases; junction bases not matched to a gene: 8. CDR3 coding DNA: TGTGCCAGCAGTGGACTGGGACAGGGGGCGGAAGGCTACACCTTC. It yields the protein CASSGLGQGAEGYTF.

The V gene is TRBV5-1, the J gene TRBJ2-1, with 12 bases identical to TRBD1. The trim removed 4 bases at V and 7 bases at J, leaving 6 bases unmatched. The CDR3 length is 15 residues. CDR1 and CDR2 from the germline V gene are SGHRS and YFSETQ. As DNA, the CDR3 is TGCGCCAGCAGCGCGGGACAGGGGGCGCGTAATGAGCAGTTCTTC. This codes for CASSAGQGARNEQFF.

In this sample, this clone turned up a few times. The V and J genes are TRBV19 and TRBJ1-5; D not certain. The V end was cut by 2 bases, the J end by 3 bases, with 14 bases between. This CDR3 contains 16 residues. Germline V CDR1 and CDR2: LNHDA, SQIVND (reference sequence). The chain's CDR3 is CASSIWAANLNQPQHF. In nucleotides, the CDR3 is TGTGCCAGTAGTATATGGGCAGCTAACCTCAATCAGCCCCAGCATTTT. Looking up the rest from reference TRBV19 and TRBJ1-5 gives the full variable domain: DGGITQSPKYLFRKEGQNVTLSCEQNLNHDAMYWYRQDPGQGLRLIYYSQIVNDFQKGDIAEGYSVSREKKESFPLTVTSAQKNPTAFYLCASSIWAANLNQPQHFGDGTRLSIL.

The table lists this clone with a count of one. This rearrangement joins TRBV28 to TRBJ2-7; D is perhaps TRBD2 (5 bases). CDR1 MDHEN and CDR2 SYDVKM come from the germline V gene. The CDR3 contains 13 residues. V lost 5 bases and J lost 1, with 9 bases in between. The CDR3 region has the DNA TGTGCCAGCAGTGGAGGACCTTCCTACGAGCAGTACTTC. The encoded protein is CASSGGPSYEQYF.

The genes are TRBV28 and TRBJ1-5, with a tentative D call TRBD1 (5 bases). The CDR3 is 15 residues long. Germline CDR1 MDHEN, CDR2 SYDVKM. The V gene lost 6 bases and the J gene lost 1 base, with 13 bases spanning the gap. The CDR3 coding sequence is TGTGCCAGCAGGTATTCAGGGAAGAGCAATCAGCCCCAGCATTTT. Translating gives CASRYSGKSNQPQHF.

This clone was found once. This chain joins TRBV6-6 and TRBJ2-7, with TRBD2 matching 7 bases. CDR1 and CDR2 (germline): MNHNY, SVGAGI (reference sequence). J gave up 2 bases and V 5 bases, and 6 bases lay outside the gene matches. The CDR3 is 14 residues long. The CDR3 nucleotides read TGTGCCAGCAGTCCTAGCGGAGGTACCTACGAGCAGTACTTC. Amino acid sequence: CASSPSGGTYEQYF.

The gene calls are TRBV6-6 and TRBJ1-5; 7 nucleotides match TRBD1. The length of the CDR3 is 14 residues. The V gene's germline CDR1 is MNHNY and CDR2 SVGAGI (reference sequence). With 6 bases clipped from V and 6 bases from J, the junction kept 8 bases outside the gene matches. CDR3 in DNA: TGTGCCAGCAGCCACAGGGGAACGGCTCAGCCCCAGCATTTT. Its translation is CASSHRGTAQPQHF.

This chain joins TRBV19 and TRBJ1-5; 10 bases agree with TRBD1. J gave up 7 bases and V 4 bases, and 4 bases lay outside the gene matches. This CDR3 spans 14 amino acids. CDR1 is LNHDA and CDR2 is SQIVND in the germline V gene (reference sequence). The CDR3, as DNA: TGTGCCAGTAGTACCGGACAGGGGGGCCAGCCCCAGCATTTT. This codes for CASSTGQGGQPQHF.

In nucleotides, the CDR3 is TGTGCCAGCAGTTTAGGTGAATACTACGAGCAGTACTTC. It is translated as CASSLGEYYEQYF. The chain carries TRBV27 and TRBJ2-5, with D unresolved. The J call is doubtful: the DNA matches TRBJ2-7 better. Per the germline V gene, CDR1 is MNHEY and CDR2 is SMNVEV (reference sequence). CDR3 length equals 13 residues.

Turning to this clone: One junction end does not reproduce the germline sequence, and a read error may be involved. V usage is TRBV7-7 and J usage is TRBJ2-2; maybe TRBD2 (5 bases). This CDR3 spans 17 amino acids. The V gene's germline CDR1 is SSHAT and CDR2 FNYEAQ (reference sequence). CDR3: CASSLLTGITNTGELFF. As DNA, the CDR3 is TGTGCTAGCAGCTTACTGACCGGGATCACGAACACCGGGGAGCTGTTTTTT.

The rearrangement links TRBV2 to TRBJ2-1; TRBD2 agrees at 7 bases. The V and J ends lost 8 bases and 4 bases, in that order; junction bases with no gene match: 14. The CDR3 runs 16 residues. Germline V CDR1 and CDR2: SNHLY, FYNNEI. DNA of the CDR3: TGTGCCAGCGGTAGGGAGCGACTAGCTGAGTACAATGAGCAGTTCTTC. This translates into CASGRERLAEYNEQFF. The whole variable domain, remainder taken from reference TRBV2 and TRBJ2-1, is EPEVTQTPSHQVTQMGQEVILRCVPISNHLYFYWYRQILGQKVEFLVSFYNNEISEKSEIFDDQFSVERPDGSNFTLKIRSTKLEDSAMYFCASGRERLAEYNEQFFGPGTRLTVL.

V gene TRBV27 combines with J gene TRBJ1-2, with D tentatively TRBD1 (6 bases). V lost 3 bases to trimming and J lost 7 bases, with 9 bases between them. Per germline, CDR1 MNHEY and CDR2 SMNVEV (reference sequence). The CDR3 contains 12 residues. CDR3 sequence reads: CASSFTGTGYTF. The CDR3 DNA is TGTGCCAGCAGTTTCACAGGGACTGGCTACACCTTC.

The rearrangement joins TRBV15 to TRBJ2-7; 11 positions match TRBD1. Germline V CDR1 and CDR2: LNHNV, YYDKDF (reference sequence). V lost 2 bases to trimming and J lost 3 bases; unmatched junction nucleotides: 3. This CDR3 comprises 15 residues. CDR3 loop: CATSRLGTGGYEQYF. The CDR3 DNA reads TGTGCCACCAGCAGACTCGGGACAGGGGGCTACGAGCAGTACTTC. The complete variable domain, with remaining parts taken from reference TRBV15 and TRBJ2-7, reads DAMVIQNPRYQVTQFGKPVTLSCSQTLNHNVMYWYQQKSSQAPKLLFHYYDKDFNNEADTPDNFQSRRPNTSFCFLDIRSPGLGDTAMYLCATSRLGTGGYEQYFGPGTRLTVT.

CDR3 nucleotides: TGTGCCAGCAGTCAACCTCGTGCGGGGGGGACTAGCGGGACCTACGAGCAGTACTTC. Amino acid sequence: CASSQPRAGGTSGTYEQYF. V usage is TRBV7-9 and J usage is TRBJ2-7, with TRBD2 matching over 13 bases. Germline V gene sequence: CDR1 SEHNR, CDR2 FQNEAQ (reference sequence). This CDR3 region has 19 residues. V dropped 6 bases and J dropped 2; count of bases not matched to a gene: 16.

V gene TRBV5-6 combines with J gene TRBJ1-1; D is ambiguous. Germline loops: CDR1 SGHDT, CDR2 YYEEEE. The CDR3 extends over 13 amino acids. V gave up 4 bases and J gave up 7 bases, with 14 bases separating them. CDR3 nucleotides: TGTGCCAGCAGCCCGGTCCGGTTCGGTGAAGCTTTCTTT. Translation gives CASSPVRFGEAFF.